The T cell receptor beta chain described here comes from a study of human versus mouse CDR3 diversity and MHC coevolution. Study results and limitations: Human T cells were selected on over 5 MHC II alleles. On average, humans showed more CDR3 deletions and insertions than mice. Humans had the largest estimated TCR beta repertoire, 1.5 million to 2 million clonotypes. The lowest clonal inequality scores came from most of the three human donors.

V lost 5 bases and J lost 6; bases outside the gene matches: 1. In germline, CDR1 is MGHDK, CDR2 SYGVNS. The CDR3 loop spans 11 amino acids. This clone appeared once. Its specificity is unknown. Clones were sequenced by immunoSEQ multiplex PCR, and TCRdb holds only the in-frame ones, with some missing. The sample yields 80,000 or so clones, over 85% seen once. The source material was naive CD4+ T cells from blood. Subset in this sample: CD45RO-negative CD62L-positive naive CD4 T cells. The sequence was collected from a person between 25 and 75 years old in good health. The rearrangement links TRBV25-1 to TRBJ2-7, with 7 bases lining up with TRBD1. CDR3 sequence: CASSYRGEQYF. CDR3 DNA: TGTGCCAGCAGTTACAGGGGCGAGCAGTACTTC.